Shown below are 28 T cell receptor beta chains from a single sample sequenced in a study of T cell changes during pregnancy in multiple sclerosis. Data came from immunoSEQ multiplex PCR; TCRdb stores just in-frame clones and leaves some out. Of 60,000 to 90,000 clones listed, over 75% are singletons. Sequenced here: peripheral blood, sampled before pregnancy. These receptors originate from a female donor with multiple sclerosis, enrolled in a pregnancy study.

The chain couples TRBV4-3 to TRBJ2-6, with 10 bases aligning to TRBD1. V was clipped by 4 bases and J by 0 bases; unmatched bases: 6. The CDR3 consists of 18 residues. Per the germline V gene, CDR1 is LGHNA and CDR2 is YSLEER. CDR3 protein: CASSPGQGVLSGANVLTF. The CDR3 nucleotides read TGCGCCAGCAGCCCAGGACAGGGGGTCCTCTCTGGGGCCAACGTCCTGACTTTC.

The chain joins TRBV10-3 to TRBJ2-1; 9 bases are a match to TRBD2. Per germline, CDR1 ENHRY and CDR2 SYGVKD. This CDR3 spans 15 amino acids. J lost 8 bases, V lost 6 bases, and 11 bases had no gene match. CDR3 DNA sequence: TGTGCCATCAGCTTTTGGGCGGGGGGGCAAGATGAGCAGTTCTTC. It yields the protein CAISFWAGGQDEQFF.

The chain joins TRBV6-6 to TRBJ1-2; D uncertain. Trimming pared 5 bases from V and 7 bases from J, leaving 14 bases between. This CDR3 contains 13 residues. The germline gives CDR1 MNHNY, CDR2 SVGAGI (reference sequence). CDR3: CASSGTRASGYTF. As DNA, the CDR3 is TGTGCCAGCAGTGGTACGAGGGCAAGTGGCTACACCTTC.

CDR3 protein: CASSLLDRDHEQFF. The CDR3 nucleotides are TGTGCCAGCTCACTCCTCGACAGGGACCATGAGCAGTTCTTC. The V gene is TRBV18, the J gene TRBJ2-1; 7 nucleotides match TRBD1. Trimming at V came to 4 bases and at J to 8 bases, leaving 8 bases not matched to a gene. This CDR3 has 14 amino acids. Germline values: CDR1 KGHSH, CDR2 LQKENI.

J is TRBJ2-3 and V is TRBV7-3; TRBD2 matches at 8 bases. From germline, CDR1 is SGHTA and CDR2 FQGTGA. Trimming took 1 base from V and 6 from J; bases not matched to a gene: 9. This CDR3 is built from 16 residues. The CDR3 spells CASSLKGAGVGDTQYF. For the CDR3, the DNA is TGTGCCAGCAGCTTAAAAGGAGCGGGGGTGGGGGATACGCAGTATTTT.

The chain links TRBV4-3 to TRBJ2-5; a weak D match, TRBD1 (7 bases). V shed 0 bases and J shed 4 bases, with 15 bases lying between them. The CDR3 is 16 residues long. Germline V lookup: CDR1 LGHNA, CDR2 YSLEER. This chain's CDR3 is CASSQDHYRGGETQYF. DNA for the CDR3: TGCGCCAGCAGCCAAGATCACTACAGGGGAGGAGAGACCCAGTACTTC.

This chain connects TRBV28 to TRBJ1-3; tentative D call: TRBD1 (6 bases). V shed 4 bases and J shed 0 bases, with 10 bases lying between them. There are 15 residues in the CDR3. The V gene's germline CDR1 is MDHEN and CDR2 SYDVKM. The DNA for the CDR3 is TGTGCCAGCAGTTCACAGGGCCGCTCTGGAAACACCATATATTTT. It is translated as CASSSQGRSGNTIYF.

The chain joins TRBV4-1 to TRBJ2-1, with 13 bases identical to TRBD2. CDR3 length: 15 residues. The germline gives CDR1 MGHRA, CDR2 YSYEKL. With 2 bases clipped from V and 8 bases from J, the junction kept 3 bases outside the gene matches. CDR3 sequence: CASSQPGLAGDEQFF. The CDR3 DNA is TGCGCCAGCAGCCAACCCGGACTAGCGGGGGATGAGCAGTTCTTC.

CDR3 DNA sequence: TGCAGCGTCGGGACACTCCGGAACACTGAAGCTTTCTTT. This gives the protein CSVGTLRNTEAFF. The chain is built from TRBV29-1 and TRBJ1-1; D perhaps matches TRBD1 (6 bases). The CDR3 spans 13 residues. V was cut by 6 bases and J by 1 base, with 12 bases left in between. The germline gives CDR1 SQVTM, CDR2 ANQGSEA.

On this clone: Within the sample, other DNA sequences also encode this same CDR3. The J gene is TRBJ1-1, the V gene TRBV14; D not certain. Germline loops: CDR1 SGHDN, CDR2 FVKESK. The V gene lost 0 bases and the J gene lost 1 base, with 3 bases spanning the gap. This CDR3 has 13 residues. In nucleotides, the CDR3 is TGTGCCAGCAGCCAAGACAGGAACACTGAAGCTTTCTTT. It is translated as CASSQDRNTEAFF.

This rearrangement joins TRBV27 to TRBJ1-4; D uncertain. This CDR3 contains 15 residues. Germline V gives CDR1 MNHEY, CDR2 SMNVEV (reference sequence). Trimming stripped 2 bases from V and 0 bases from J, with 7 bases between. The CDR3 nucleotides read TGTGCCAGCAGTTTAGGAGTTTCAACTAATGAAAAACTGTTTTTT. Translated: CASSLGVSTNEKLFF.

The count of this clone is one. This chain links TRBV18 with TRBJ2-7, with 7 bases that match TRBD1. V was pared by 3 bases and J by 7 bases, with 6 bases of the junction left unmatched. The CDR3 has 13 amino acids. Germline values: CDR1 KGHSH, CDR2 LQKENI. The chain's CDR3 is CASSPFDRAEQYF. The DNA for the CDR3 is TGTGCCAGCTCACCCTTTGACAGGGCAGAGCAGTACTTC.

The chain is built from TRBV15 and TRBJ1-5; 7 bases fit TRBD1. V trimming: 3 bases; J trimming: 9 bases; junction bases outside the gene matches: 8. Germline assignment: CDR1 LNHNV and CDR2 YYDKDF (reference sequence). The CDR3 runs to 14 residues. CDR3 residues: CATSRGQLGGPQHF. The DNA of the CDR3 is TGTGCCACCAGCAGGGGACAGTTGGGGGGGCCCCAGCATTTT.

The chain has TRBV21-1 and TRBJ2-3; the table's D call TRBD2 went unverified against the DNA. TRBV21-1 is noted as a pseudogene. The CDR3 contains 18 residues. The CDR3 spells CASSKARAPEDFTDTQYF. For the CDR3, the DNA is TGTGCCAGCAGCAAAGCTAGGGCCCCGGAGGATTTCACAGATACGCAGTATTTT.

This clone was counted a single time. The chain is built from TRBV6-5 and TRBJ2-3; D gene ambiguous. This CDR3 contains 14 residues. The V and J ends lost 6 bases and 1 base respectively, with 11 bases between them. CDR1 and CDR2 from the germline V gene are MNHEY and SVGAGI. CDR3 protein: CASRLRVGTDTQYF. The CDR3 coding sequence is TGTGCCAGCAGACTTCGGGTTGGCACAGATACGCAGTATTTT.

The chain carries TRBV10-2 and TRBJ1-1; no clear D gene. The CDR3 covers 14 residues. From germline, CDR1 is WSHSY and CDR2 SAAADI. The V end lost 4 bases, the J end lost 6 bases, and 15 bases lay between the germline ends. CDR3 bases: TGCGCCAGCAGTGTCGGCCGACGAACAGCTGAAGCTTTCTTT. Its protein is CASSVGRRTAEAFF.

The chain carries TRBV7-6 and TRBJ2-7, with D possibly TRBD1 on 6 matching bases. The CDR3 covers 14 residues. CDR1 is SGHVS, CDR2 FNYEAQ, per germline. V was clipped by 2 bases and J by 5 bases, with 13 bases between them. The CDR3 DNA sequence: TGTGCCAGCAGCTTACAGGGACACCCCGACGAGCAGTACTTC. Translation: CASSLQGHPDEQYF.

The chain links TRBV4-1 to TRBJ1-1, with 8 nucleotides matching TRBD1. V trimming: 1 base; J trimming: 6 bases; junction bases outside the gene matches: 4. Germline assignment: CDR1 MGHRA and CDR2 YSYEKL. The length of the CDR3 is 14 residues. CDR3 coding DNA: TGCGCCAGCAGCCAAGGACAGGGGCTTCCTGAAGCTTTCTTT. It specifies CASSQGQGLPEAFF.

V is TRBV6-1 and J is TRBJ1-1; D uncertain. This CDR3 comprises 15 residues. Trimming cost V 5 bases and J 1 base, with 14 bases left between them. The germline CDR1 and CDR2 sequences are MNHNS and SASEGT. In DNA, the CDR3 is TGTGCCAGCAGTCCCTTCGACGGGTCGAACACTGAAGCTTTCTTT. Translation gives CASSPFDGSNTEAFF.

The chain uses TRBV6-5 and TRBJ2-7; the match to TRBD1 covers 8 bases. CDR1 and CDR2 from the germline V gene are MNHEY and SVGAGI. The CDR3 totals 14 residues. J lost 5 bases, V lost 2 bases, and 5 bases had no gene match. The CDR3 protein is CASSYVTGQDEQYF. The CDR3 coding sequence is TGTGCCAGCAGTTACGTGACGGGACAGGACGAGCAGTACTTC.

V gene TRBV27 combines with J gene TRBJ2-7, with 7 bases aligning to TRBD2. V dropped 6 bases and J dropped 0; count of bases not matched to a gene: 5. There are 14 residues in the CDR3. Germline CDR1 and CDR2: MNHEY and SMNVEV (reference sequence). CDR3 in amino acids: CASRVRGDSYEQYF. The CDR3 nucleotides are TGTGCCAGCAGGGTCCGGGGGGACTCCTACGAGCAGTACTTC.

This chain links TRBV5-4 with TRBJ2-5; 11 nucleotides match TRBD2. The J call is uncertain, as TRBJ2-7 better fits the DNA end. CDR3 length: 15 residues. Germline V gives CDR1 SGHNT, CDR2 YYREEE (reference sequence). The CDR3 coding sequence is TGTGCCAGCACCCCTAGCGGGGGGTCCGTCTACGAGCAGTACTTC. Its translation: CASTPSGGSVYEQYF.

The rearrangement joins TRBV5-5 to TRBJ1-5; 10 bases line up with TRBD1. CDR1 is SGHKS, CDR2 YYEKEE, per germline (reference sequence). The CDR3 extends over 14 amino acids. Losses at the gene ends were 4 bases for V and 5 bases for J; bases not matched to a gene: 3. The CDR3 DNA is TGTGCCAGCAGCGTGACAGGGGGCGATCAGCCCCAGCATTTT. As protein: CASSVTGGDQPQHF.

This rearrangement joins TRBV5-1 to TRBJ2-2, with 9 positions matching TRBD2. Germline CDR1 SGHRS, CDR2 YFSETQ. V was clipped by 0 bases and J by 5 bases; unmatched bases: 5. The length of the CDR3 is 16 residues. Here the CDR3 reads CASSLAVAGETGELFF. The CDR3 DNA sequence: TGCGCCAGCAGCTTGGCGGTAGCGGGGGAAACCGGGGAGCTGTTTTTT. The variable domain in full, with the rest retrieved from reference TRBV5-1 and TRBJ2-2, is KAGVTQTPRYLIKTRGQQVTLSCSPISGHRSVSWYQQTPGQGLQFLFEYFSETQRNKGNFPGRFSGRQFSNSRSEMNVSTLELGDSALYLCASSLAVAGETGELFFGEGSRLTVL.

V usage is TRBV4-1 and J usage is TRBJ1-2; D possibly corresponds to TRBD1 (5 bases). Trimming left V 4 bases short and J 12 bases short, with 21 bases between. Per the germline V gene, CDR1 is MGHRA and CDR2 is YSYEKL. The length of the CDR3 is 14 residues. The CDR3 region is CASSRPGDANGHTF. The CDR3 DNA sequence: TGCGCCAGCAGCCGCCCGGGGGACGCCAACGGACACACCTTC.

The chain has TRBV28 and TRBJ1-4, with D possibly TRBD1 on 5 matching bases. The germline V gene has CDR1 MDHEN and CDR2 SYDVKM. The V end was cut by 2 bases, the J end by 6 bases, with 10 bases between. The CDR3 sequence is 14 residues long. Here the CDR3 DNA reads TGTGCCAGCAGTTTAGTCGGGGGGGATGAAAAACTGTTTTTT. Translation gives CASSLVGGDEKLFF.

J is TRBJ1-5 and V is TRBV2, with 10 nucleotides matching TRBD1. This CDR3 comprises 15 residues. V shed 7 bases, J shed 6 bases, and the junction held 9 bases outside the gene matches. Germline lookup yields CDR1 SNHLY and CDR2 FYNNEI. The CDR3 sequence is CASKRDRGRSQPQHF. The CDR3 coding sequence is TGTGCCAGCAAAAGAGACAGGGGGCGAAGTCAGCCCCAGCATTTT.

The rearrangement joins TRBV7-2 to TRBJ1-1, with a possible D match to TRBD1 (5 bases). The CDR3 covers 14 residues. V gave up 3 bases and J gave up 1 base, with 9 bases separating them. Germline loops: CDR1 SGHTA, CDR2 FQGNSA. The CDR3 sequence is CASSLETENTEAFF. The CDR3 nucleotides read TGTGCCAGCAGCTTGGAGACAGAGAACACTGAAGCTTTCTTT.